Sequencing of this T cell receptor (beta chain) was carried out in a study of T cell responses to AZD1222 COVID-19 vaccine. Across the study: Combined were second doses at about 4 or about 12 weeks.

Concerning this clone itself: Its antigen is undetermined.

Here immunoSEQ multiplex PCR was the method, and the copy in TCRdb shows in-frame clones only, minus some. This sample has some 120,000 clones; just over 85% occur once, and the top ten carry around 12%. Notes on the study in general: Donors were chiefly white British, with a greater number of females, and clonal diversity was perhaps underestimated. Compared with day 0, the breadth and depth of the Spike-specific TCR repertoire rose significantly after two doses of AZD1222.

V was clipped by 5 bases and J by 3 bases; unmatched bases: 4. Looked up from germline, CDR1 is SGHTA and CDR2 is FQGNSA. CDR3 size: 15 residues. The sample consisted of peripheral blood, taken on day 0 of AZD1222 vaccination. The chain is built from TRBV7-2 and TRBJ1-3, with 10 bases aligning to TRBD1. This receptor was identified in an adult in good health. The CDR3 protein is CASSDRGRDGNTIYF. The CDR3 coding sequence is TGTGCCAGCAGCGACAGGGGGCGCGATGGAAACACCATATATTTT.